This TCR beta chain emerged from a study of blood T cell repertoires in COVID-19. CDR3 size: 14 residues. The germline gives CDR1 GTSNPN, CDR2 SVGIG (reference sequence). The V end was cut by 3 bases, the J end by 8 bases, with 16 bases between. This table comes from immunoSEQ multiplex PCR, and its TCRdb copy is limited to in-frame clones, with some not included. This sample has more than 150,000 clones, with 85% to 95% found just once. The clonotype was recovered from a man aged 25 to 45 with COVID-19, enrolled during active disease. The chain is built from TRBV30 and TRBJ1-4; D is possibly TRBD1 (5 bases). Source material: peripheral blood. In DNA form, the CDR3 reads TGTGCCTGGAGGCCCGGGGGGGTGGGAGAAAAACTGTTTTTT. Its translation: CAWRPGGVGEKLFF.